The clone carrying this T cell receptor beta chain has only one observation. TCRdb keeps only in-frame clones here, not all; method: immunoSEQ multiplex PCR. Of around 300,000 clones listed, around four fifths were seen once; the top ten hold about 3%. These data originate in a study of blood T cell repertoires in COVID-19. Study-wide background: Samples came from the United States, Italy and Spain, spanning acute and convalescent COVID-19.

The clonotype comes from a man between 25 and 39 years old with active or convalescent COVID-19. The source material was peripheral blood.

In DNA, the CDR3 is TGTGCCAGCAGCCGTGTGGCCACTGAAGCTTTCTTT. Its translation is CASSRVATEAFF. The chain uses TRBV7-2 and TRBJ1-1; D gene unclear. Germline loops: CDR1 SGHTA, CDR2 FQGNSA. V shed 5 bases and J shed 4 bases, with 8 bases lying between them. This CDR3 contains 12 residues.